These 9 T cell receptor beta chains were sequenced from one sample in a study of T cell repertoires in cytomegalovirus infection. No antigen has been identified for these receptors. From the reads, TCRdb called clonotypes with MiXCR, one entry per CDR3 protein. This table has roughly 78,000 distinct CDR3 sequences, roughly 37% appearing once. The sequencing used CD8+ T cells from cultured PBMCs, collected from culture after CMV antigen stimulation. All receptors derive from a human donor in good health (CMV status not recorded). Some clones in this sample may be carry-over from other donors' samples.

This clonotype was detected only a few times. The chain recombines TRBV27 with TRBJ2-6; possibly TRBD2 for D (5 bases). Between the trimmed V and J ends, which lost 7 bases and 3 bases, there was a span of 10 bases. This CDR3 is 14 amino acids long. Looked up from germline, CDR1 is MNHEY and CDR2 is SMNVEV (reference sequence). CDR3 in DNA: TGTGCCAGCACCGCCGCGGGTGGGGCCAACGTCCTGACTTTC. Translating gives CASTAAGGANVLTF.

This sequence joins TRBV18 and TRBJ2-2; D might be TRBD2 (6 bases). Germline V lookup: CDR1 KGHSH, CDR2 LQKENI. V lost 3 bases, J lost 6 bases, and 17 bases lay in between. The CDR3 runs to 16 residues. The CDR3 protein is CASSPRDQGGAGELFF. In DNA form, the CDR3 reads TGTGCCAGCTCACCTCGAGACCAGGGAGGAGCCGGGGAGCTGTTTTTT.

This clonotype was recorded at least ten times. This chain's CDR3 is CASSSTGREDTQYF. The DNA for the CDR3 is TGTGCCAGCAGTTCAACAGGGAGGGAGGATACGCAGTATTTT. The chain couples TRBV27 to TRBJ2-3; D is possibly TRBD2 (7 bases). Germline CDR1 is MNHEY and CDR2 is SMNVEV (reference sequence). This CDR3 comprises 14 residues. Trimming left V 4 bases short and J 6 bases short, with 14 bases between.

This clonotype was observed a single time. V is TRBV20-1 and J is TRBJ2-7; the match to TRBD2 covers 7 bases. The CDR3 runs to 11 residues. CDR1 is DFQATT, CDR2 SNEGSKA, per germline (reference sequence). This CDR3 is CSHGEGFEQYF. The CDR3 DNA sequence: TGCAGCCACGGGGAGGGCTTCGAGCAGTACTTC.

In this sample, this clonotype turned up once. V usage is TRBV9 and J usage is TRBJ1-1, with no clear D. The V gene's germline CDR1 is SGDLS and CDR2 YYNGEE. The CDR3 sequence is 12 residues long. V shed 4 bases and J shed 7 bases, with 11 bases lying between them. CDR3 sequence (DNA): TGTGCCAGCAGCAGGCCGTCGGGTGAAGCTTTCTTT. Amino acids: CASSRPSGEAFF.

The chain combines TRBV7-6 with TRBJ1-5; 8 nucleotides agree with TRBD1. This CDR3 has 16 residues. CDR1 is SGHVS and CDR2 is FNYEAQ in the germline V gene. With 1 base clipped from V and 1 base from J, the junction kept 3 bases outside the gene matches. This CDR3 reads CASSLGTGLSNQPQHF. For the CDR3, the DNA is TGTGCCAGCAGCTTAGGGACAGGGTTGAGCAATCAGCCCCAGCATTTT.

The CDR3 reads CASGSADTQYF. For the CDR3, the DNA is TGTGCCAGCGGGTCGGCAGATACGCAGTATTTT. This chain connects TRBV5-6 to TRBJ2-3; D not certain. This CDR3 region has 11 residues. V lost 7 bases to trimming and J lost 4 bases, with 7 bases between them. Germline lookup yields CDR1 SGHDT and CDR2 YYEEEE.

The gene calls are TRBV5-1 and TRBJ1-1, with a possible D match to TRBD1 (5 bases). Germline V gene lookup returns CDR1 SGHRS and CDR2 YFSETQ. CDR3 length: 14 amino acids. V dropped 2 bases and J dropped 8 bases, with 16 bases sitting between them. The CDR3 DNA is TGCGCCAGCAGCTTAACAGGCCCGATCGGGGAAGCTTTCTTT. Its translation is CASSLTGPIGEAFF.

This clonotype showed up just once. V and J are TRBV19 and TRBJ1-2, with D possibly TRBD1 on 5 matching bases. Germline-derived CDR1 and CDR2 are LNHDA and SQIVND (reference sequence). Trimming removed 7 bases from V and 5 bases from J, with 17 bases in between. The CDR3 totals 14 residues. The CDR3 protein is CASIRQGLSYGYTF. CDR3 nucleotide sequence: TGTGCCAGTATACGGCAGGGTCTATCGTATGGCTACACCTTC.